These 4 T cell receptor beta chains originate from one sample sequenced in a study of vaccination and CD4 T cells after COVID-19. Their cognate antigens are unknown. Cultured CD4+ T cells had their DNA profiled by the Oncomine TCR Beta short-read assay. Extraction of genomic DNA was performed on cultured CD4+ T cells. TCRdb itself ran the PCR reads through MiXCR, one entry per CDR3 protein. The profile shows about 7,800 distinct CDR3 sequences, around 40% of them singletons. The treatment is: approximately nine-day PBMC culture with coronavirus spike peptide pools or control peptides (ViraFEST assay). The unexposed donor gave CD4+ T cells before the COVID-19 pandemic (2011-2018). Source material: CD4+ T cells from blood, cultured in vitro. These receptors were collected from a human donor in good health.

The J gene is TRBJ2-7, the V gene TRBV6-5; TRBD1 agrees at 10 bases. J lost 7 bases, V lost 4 bases, and 34 bases had no gene match. The V gene's germline CDR1 is MNHEY and CDR2 SVGAGI. This CDR3 is built from 23 residues. The CDR3 DNA reads as TGTGCCAGCAGTTCCACTCCCGGGACAGGGGACTCCGCGAGTAGAGGGAGGGCCGGAGAGCAGTACTTC. Translating gives CASSSTPGTGDSASRGRAGEQYF.

J is TRBJ2-5 and V is TRBV27, with 8 bases aligning to TRBD2. CDR1 MNHEY and CDR2 SMNVEV come from the germline V gene (reference sequence). The CDR3 spans 17 residues. The J segment lost 5 bases and the V segment lost 3 bases, leaving 14 bases of the junction unmatched. CDR3 protein: CASSFPADSGTPETQYF. DNA for the CDR3: TGTGCCAGCAGTTTCCCCGCCGATAGCGGGACCCCCGAGACCCAGTACTTC.

The sample holds a few counts of this clonotype. The V and J genes are TRBV27 and TRBJ1-6, with 8 bases aligning to TRBD1. CDR3 size: 15 residues. The germline CDR1 and CDR2 sequences are MNHEY and SMNVEV (reference sequence). The junction had 8 bases not matched to a gene; V was cut back by 5 bases and J by 8 bases. The CDR3 region has the DNA TGTGCCAGCAGTCGGACAGGGACCGGGGATTCACCCCTCCACTTT. This gives the protein CASSRTGTGDSPLHF.

This sequence joins TRBV28 and TRBJ2-7, with D perhaps TRBD2 (6 bases). The CDR3 runs 13 residues. V lost 10 bases and J lost 6, with 19 bases in between. In germline, CDR1 is MDHEN, CDR2 SYDVKM. Here the CDR3 reads CAITSGLFREQYF. The CDR3 coding sequence is TGTGCCATCACCTCGGGACTCTTTCGCGAGCAGTACTTC.